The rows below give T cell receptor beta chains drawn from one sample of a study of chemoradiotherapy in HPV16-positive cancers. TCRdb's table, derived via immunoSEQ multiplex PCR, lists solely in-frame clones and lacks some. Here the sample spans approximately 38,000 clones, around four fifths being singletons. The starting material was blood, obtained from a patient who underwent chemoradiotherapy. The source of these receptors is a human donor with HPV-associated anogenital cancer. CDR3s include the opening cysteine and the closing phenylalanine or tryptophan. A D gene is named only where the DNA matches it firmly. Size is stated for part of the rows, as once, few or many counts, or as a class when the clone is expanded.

CASSPSLAGASTDTQYF | TGTGCCAGCTCACCAAGTCTAGCGGGGGCTAGCACAGATACGCAGTATTTT | TRBD2 | TRBJ2-3 | - | TRBV18
CASSTLYGTGGYTF | TGTGCCAGTAGTACCCTGTATGGGACTGGTGGCTACACCTTC | - | TRBJ1-2 | - | TRBV19
CASSLIVPVGNTEAFF | TGTGCCAGCAGCTTGATCGTCCCTGTTGGAAACACTGAAGCTTTCTTT | - | TRBJ1-1 | few | TRBV5-8
CASSISWDTGELFF | TGTGCCAGCAGTATCTCGTGGGACACCGGGGAGCTGTTTTTT | - | TRBJ2-2 | - | TRBV27
CASSVAYRLAGETGELFF | TGTGCCAGCAGCGTAGCTTACCGACTAGCGGGTGAAACCGGGGAGCTGTTTTTT | TRBD2 | TRBJ2-2 | - | TRBV9
CAITYDNEQFF | TGTGCCATCACCTACGACAATGAGCAGTTCTTC | - | TRBJ2-1 | - | TRBV10-3
CASSKSSNTEAFF | TGTGCCAGCAGCAAAAGTTCGAACACTGAAGCTTTCTTT | - | TRBJ1-1 | - | TRBV7-3
CASSSRDRPALF | TGTGCCAGCAGCTCCCGAGACAGGCCCGCGCTCTTT | - | TRBJ1-1 | - | TRBV11-2
CASSDSTYEQYF | TGTGCCAGCAGTGACAGCACCTACGAGCAGTACTTC | - | TRBJ2-7 | once | TRBV6-1
CASSGGGADEQYF | TGTGCCAGCAGCGGCGGGGGGGCGGACGAGCAGTACTTC | TRBD2 | TRBJ2-7 | - | TRBV7-3
CASSFTSADTQYF | TGTGCCAGCAGCTTTACTAGCGCAGATACGCAGTATTTT | TRBD2 | TRBJ2-3 | - | TRBV7-2
CASSVATGLASGEQFF | TGTGCCAGCAGCGTAGCTACAGGACTAGCGTCGGGTGAGCAGTTCTTC | TRBD2 | TRBJ2-1 | - | TRBV9
CASSVAPGGGKTEAFF | TGTGCCAGCAGCGTAGCCCCAGGGGGCGGGAAGACTGAAGCTTTCTTT | TRBD1 | TRBJ1-1 | - | TRBV9
CASSASLQGTGYTF | TGTGCCAGCAGCGCGAGTTTACAGGGGACTGGCTACACCTTC | TRBD1 | TRBJ1-2 | - | TRBV5-6
CASSRDTTNYGYTF | TGCGCCAGCAGCCGAGACACTACTAACTATGGCTACACCTTC | - | TRBJ1-2 | - | TRBV5-1
CASSPRLAGNYEQFF | TGTGCCAGCAGCCCCCGACTAGCGGGGAACTATGAGCAGTTCTTC | TRBD2 | TRBJ2-1 | - | TRBV14
CASSLGQADWVDTIYF | TGCGCCAGCAGCTTGGGACAGGCAGATTGGGTAGACACCATATATTTT | - | TRBJ1-3 | - | TRBV5-1
CASSPGRMAEKLFF | TGTGCCAGCAGCCCTGGCCGGATGGCGGAAAAACTGTTTTTT | - | TRBJ1-4 | once | TRBV9
CASSTERANTEAFF | TGTGCCAGCTCAACTGAACGGGCGAACACTGAAGCTTTCTTT | - | TRBJ1-1 | - | TRBV6-6
CASSARADIYNSPLHF | TGTGCCAGCAGCGCCCGCGCGGACATTTATAATTCACCCCTCCACTTT | - | TRBJ1-6 | - | TRBV9
CASSVIAGGPNYEQYF | TGTGCCAGCAGTGTAATAGCGGGGGGGCCCAACTACGAGCAGTACTTC | TRBD2 | TRBJ2-7 | - | TRBV2
CASDSGYGYTF | TGTGCCAGCGACAGTGGCTATGGCTACACCTTC | - | TRBJ1-2 | - | TRBV6-6
CASSSAGGASRGTEAFF | TGTGCCAGCTCATCGGCGGGTGGGGCTAGTCGGGGCACTGAAGCTTTCTTT | - | TRBJ1-1 | - | TRBV18
CASSVAGDPGLVEQYF | TGTGCCAGCAGCGTAGCCGGGGACCCGGGGCTCGTGGAGCAGTACTTC | - | TRBJ2-7 | - | TRBV9
CAISARDPRFQETQYF | TGTGCCATCAGTGCCCGGGACCCGAGGTTCCAAGAGACCCAGTACTTC | - | TRBJ2-5 | - | TRBV10-3
CASSGESDRERNTIYF | TGTGCCAGCAGCGGTGAATCGGACAGGGAGAGAAACACCATATATTTT | TRBD1 | TRBJ1-3 | few | TRBV9
CASSSGTSSTDTQYF | TGTGCCAGCAGCTCCGGGACTTCTAGCACAGATACGCAGTATTTT | - | TRBJ2-3 | - | TRBV7-9
CASRETSGGAYEQYF | TGCGCCAGCAGAGAGACTAGCGGGGGAGCCTACGAGCAGTACTTC | TRBD2 | TRBJ2-7 | few | TRBV5-1
CSVEGLAGGYYNEQFF | TGCAGCGTTGAGGGGTTAGCGGGGGGTTATTACAATGAGCAGTTCTTC | TRBD2 | TRBJ2-1 | once | TRBV29-1
CASSLWQGDASYEQYF | TGTGCCAGCAGCTTATGGCAGGGAGACGCCTCCTACGAGCAGTACTTC | - | TRBJ2-7 | - | TRBV7-6
CASSPRPDREGQPQHF | TGTGCCAGCAGCCCGCGCCCGGACAGGGAGGGACAGCCCCAGCATTTT | TRBD1 | TRBJ1-5 | - | TRBV11-2
CASSQLGQANEKLFF | TGTGCCAGCTCCCAACTTGGACAGGCTAATGAAAAACTGTTTTTT | TRBD1 | TRBJ1-4 | - | TRBV18
CASSPLGLARNEQFF | TGTGCCAGCTCACCATTGGGACTAGCGAGGAATGAGCAGTTCTTC | TRBD2 | TRBJ2-1 | once | TRBV18
CATSSDTFEAFF | TGTGCCACCAGCAGTGACACGTTTGAAGCTTTCTTT | - | TRBJ1-1 | - | TRBV15
CASSLGQGGTEAFF | TGCGCCAGCAGCTTGGGGCAGGGTGGAACTGAAGCTTTCTTT | - | TRBJ1-1 | - | TRBV5-1
CASSTKGGGLGTQYF | TGTGCCAGCAGCACTAAGGGGGGGGGCCTCGGGACCCAGTACTTC | - | TRBJ2-5 | - | TRBV7-2
CASRPRLTYKQYF | TGTGCCAGCAGACCTCGACTCACCTACAAGCAGTACTTC | - | TRBJ2-7 | - | TRBV7-8
CASSPRGGVYGYTF | TGTGCCAGCAGCCCAAGGGGGGGCGTCTATGGCTACACCTTC | - | TRBJ1-2 | - | TRBV7-8
CASSSSGTYEQYF | TGTGCCAGCAGCTCCAGTGGGACCTACGAGCAGTACTTC | - | TRBJ2-7 | - | TRBV7-7
CASRQGTTGELFF | TGTGCCAGCAGACAGGGGACCACCGGGGAGCTGTTTTTT | TRBD1 | TRBJ2-2 | - | TRBV2
CASRYSGDAKNIQYF | TGTGCCAGTAGGTATAGCGGGGATGCCAAAAACATTCAGTACTTC | TRBD2 | TRBJ2-4 | - | TRBV19
CASSFPILAGETQYF | TGTGCCAGCAGCTTTCCCATACTAGCGGGGGAGACCCAGTACTTC | TRBD2 | TRBJ2-5 | - | TRBV7-8
CASTSQKDRLNYGYTF | TGTGCCAGCACCTCGCAAAAGGACCGCCTAAACTATGGCTACACCTTC | - | TRBJ1-2 | - | TRBV7-8
CASSLATTEAFF | TGTGCCAGCAGCTTAGCAACCACTGAAGCTTTCTTT | - | TRBJ1-1 | few | TRBV7-9
CASSSSTAYEQYF | TGTGCCAGTAGTAGCTCGACAGCCTACGAGCAGTACTTC | - | TRBJ2-7 | few | TRBV19